The clone carrying this TCR beta chain was recorded only once. This sample stems from a study of Ad26.COV2.S vaccination and SARS-CoV-2 variants. The CDR3 is made up of 16 amino acids. The treatment is: roughly 18 received Ad26.COV2.S at low or high dose, single or two shots; about 5 received placebo; per-sample allocation not given. The study sampled participants on day 63 after the first vaccine or placebo injection. Wuhan-strain spike was delivered by a replication-incompetent Ad26 vector. TCRdb's table, derived via immunoSEQ multiplex PCR, lists solely in-frame clones and lacks some. This table has over 400,000 clones, roughly 90% appearing once.

This clonotype originated in a person between 18 and 60 years old who received the Ad26.COV2.S COVID-19 vaccine or a placebo. The J gene is TRBJ1-5, the V gene TRBV21-1; the D call in the table, TRBD1, was not verified against the DNA. TRBV21-1 is given as a pseudogene. Source: peripheral blood, taken in a trial of Ad26.COV2.S vaccine versus placebo. The CDR3 reads CASSKAGDYSNQPQHF. In nucleotides, the CDR3 is TGTGCCAGCAGCAAAGCGGGCGATTATAGCAATCAGCCCCAGCATTTT.